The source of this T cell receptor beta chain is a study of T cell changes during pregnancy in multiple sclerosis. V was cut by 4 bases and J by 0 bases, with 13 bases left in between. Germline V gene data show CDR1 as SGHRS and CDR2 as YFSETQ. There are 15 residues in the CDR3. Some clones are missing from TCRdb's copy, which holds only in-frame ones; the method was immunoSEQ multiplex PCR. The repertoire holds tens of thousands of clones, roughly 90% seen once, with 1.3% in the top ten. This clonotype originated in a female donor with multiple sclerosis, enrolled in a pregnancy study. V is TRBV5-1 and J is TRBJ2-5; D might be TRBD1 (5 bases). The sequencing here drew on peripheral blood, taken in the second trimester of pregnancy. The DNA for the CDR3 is TGCGCCAGCAGCGATCCTCAGGGTGACCAAGAGACCCAGTACTTC. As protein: CASSDPQGDQETQYF.